One sample yielded the 32 T cell receptor beta chains listed below, sequenced in a study of blood T cells in healthy people across ages. A second PCR, run for about 7 to 11 cycles, used a sample-barcoded 5' primer plus a J-beta primer mix. TCRdb fed the 5' RACE reads into MiXCR, producing one record per CDR3 protein. The repertoire holds over 950,000 distinct CDR3 sequences, with roughly 50% as singletons. Sequencing was done on a sample of blood. The receptors derive from a woman aged 60-75 years in good health.

The chain has TRBV7-2 and TRBJ2-7; D perhaps matches TRBD1 (5 bases). This CDR3 region has 12 residues. Germline values: CDR1 SGHTA, CDR2 FQGNSA. The germline V and J ends were trimmed by 3 bases and 10 bases, with 13 bases remaining between them. CDR3 sequence (DNA): TGTGCCAGCAGCTTTAAAGACAGCCCCCAGTACTTC. Residues: CASSFKDSPQYF.

In this sample, this clonotype turned up a few times. The V and J genes are TRBV7-2 and TRBJ2-3; D perhaps matches TRBD1 (6 bases). This CDR3 has 14 residues. V lost 1 base and J lost 12, with 17 bases in between. The germline V gene has CDR1 SGHTA and CDR2 FQGNSA. The CDR3 region has the DNA TGTGCCAGCAGCTTAGGGTCTCCGGGACAAGACCAGTATTTT. It encodes CASSLGSPGQDQYF.

A remark on this clonotype: With a much larger clone just one base away, this may be a read error. The chain employs TRBV5-6 and TRBJ2-1; the match to TRBD2 covers 15 bases. The CDR3 runs 16 residues. CDR1 SGHDT and CDR2 YYEEEE come from the germline V gene. CDR3 region: CAGSLGTSGRFYEQFF. DNA for the CDR3: TGTGCCGGCAGCTTGGGGACTAGCGGGAGGTTTTATGAGCAGTTCTTC.

The gene calls are TRBV20-1 and TRBJ2-7, with 10 bases fitting TRBD1. The V segment lost 7 bases and the J segment 3 bases; nucleotides outside the gene matches: 6. CDR1 and CDR2 from the germline V gene are DFQATT and SNEGSKA (reference sequence). CDR3 length equals 13 residues. CDR3 sequence reads: CSGLRDRGYEQYF. In DNA, the CDR3 is TGCAGTGGACTCCGGGACAGGGGCTACGAGCAGTACTTC.

This clonotype was observed a handful of times. The V and J genes are TRBV20-1 and TRBJ2-4; no reliable D call. The last part of the DNA fits TRBJ2-7 better; the J call may be wrong. In germline, CDR1 is DFQATT, CDR2 SNEGSKA (reference sequence). This CDR3 comprises 13 residues. The CDR3 here is CSARGVRQYEQYF. As DNA, the CDR3 is TGCAGTGCTAGAGGGGTTCGGCAGTACGAGCAGTACTTC.

This clonotype was counted between two and nine times. This chain connects TRBV7-2 to TRBJ1-6; D is undetermined. With 2 bases removed from V and 10 bases from J, the gap between germline ends came to 21 bases. The CDR3 length is 17 residues. The V gene's germline CDR1 is SGHTA and CDR2 FQGNSA. CDR3 sequence: CASSLRVSLAFGSPLHF. CDR3 bases: TGTGCCAGCAGCTTAAGGGTCAGCCTGGCGTTCGGATCACCCCTCCACTTT.

This sequence joins TRBV7-2 and TRBJ2-7; 7 nucleotides agree with TRBD2. Looked up from germline, CDR1 is SGHTA and CDR2 is FQGNSA. V lost 6 bases and J lost 2; bases outside the gene matches: 10. The CDR3 loop spans 15 amino acids. The CDR3 spells CASSPRSSGTYEQYF. For the CDR3, the DNA is TGTGCCAGCAGTCCACGCTCTAGCGGTACCTACGAGCAGTACTTC. Based on the CDR3 plus reference TRBV7-2 and TRBJ2-7, the full variable domain is GAGVSQSPSNKVTEKGKDVELRCDPISGHTALYWYRQSLGQGLEFLIYFQGNSAPDKSGLPSDRFSAERTGGSVSTLTIQRTQQEDSAVYLCASSPRSSGTYEQYFGPGTRLTVT.

CDR3 coding DNA: TGTGCCAGCAGCTTCCGCGGGATTAGCGGCAATGAGCAGTTCTTC. Protein product: CASSFRGISGNEQFF. The chain links TRBV11-2 to TRBJ2-1, with D perhaps matching TRBD2 (6 bases). The CDR3 consists of 15 residues. The V gene's germline CDR1 is SGHAT and CDR2 FQNNGV. The V end lost 3 bases, the J end lost 6 bases, and 15 bases lay between the germline ends.

On this clonotype itself: A much larger clone differs from this one at a single base, so this may be a read error. The CDR3 reads CASSWASGRIATQYF. The CDR3 nucleotides read TGCGCCAGCAGCTGGGCTAGCGGGAGAATTGCGACCCAGTACTTC. The chain joins TRBV5-1 to TRBJ2-5; the match to TRBD2 covers 10 bases. The germline CDR1 and CDR2 sequences are SGHRS and YFSETQ. The CDR3 covers 15 residues. With 3 bases clipped from V and 7 bases from J, the junction kept 9 bases outside the gene matches. The full variable domain, rest sourced from reference TRBV5-1 and TRBJ2-5, is KAGVTQTPRYLIKTRGQQVTLSCSPISGHRSVSWYQQTPGQGLQFLFEYFSETQRNKGNFPGRFSGRQFSNSRSEMNVSTLELGDSALYLCASSWASGRIATQYFGPGTRLLVL.

This rearrangement joins TRBV29-1 to TRBJ2-7, with 7 bases that match TRBD2. In germline, CDR1 is SQVTM, CDR2 ANQGSEA. The trim removed 8 bases at V and 4 bases at J, leaving 5 bases unmatched. CDR3 size: 11 residues. The CDR3 sequence is CSTGEGYEQYF. DNA of the CDR3: TGCAGCACGGGGGAGGGTTACGAGCAGTACTTC.

The chain uses TRBV3-1 and TRBJ2-7; D is unclear. The J call may be in error: the DNA end matches TRBJ2-5 better. Germline V gene lookup returns CDR1 LGHDT and CDR2 YNNKEL (reference sequence). The CDR3 totals 13 residues. The CDR3 nucleotides read TGTGCCACCTCCGGAACAGTAAAAGAGACCCAGTACTTC. As protein: CATSGTVKETQYF.

The rearrangement joins TRBV28 to TRBJ2-7, with D possibly matching TRBD1 (6 bases). Per germline, CDR1 MDHEN and CDR2 SYDVKM. The CDR3 spans 13 residues. The ends were cut back, 5 bases at V and 0 bases at J, with 8 bases in the middle. CDR3 DNA: TGTGCCAGCAGTGCACAGGGCTCCTACGAGCAGTACTTC. This codes for CASSAQGSYEQYF.

The chain is built from TRBV7-2 and TRBJ1-5; D gene ambiguous. The V end was cut by 5 bases, the J end by 5 bases, with 13 bases between. Germline V gene lookup returns CDR1 SGHTA and CDR2 FQGNSA. The CDR3 consists of 14 residues. The CDR3 here is CASSPARNYQPQHF. The CDR3 DNA is TGTGCCAGCAGCCCAGCGAGAAATTATCAGCCCCAGCATTTT.

The rearrangement joins TRBV4-2 to TRBJ2-3; 7 nucleotides line up with TRBD2. The CDR3 is 17 amino acids. Germline V gene data show CDR1 as LGHNA and CDR2 as YNFKEQ. With 4 bases clipped from V and 4 bases from J, the junction kept 14 bases outside the gene matches. The CDR3 nucleotides are TGTGCCAGCAGCCGAGAACGTGGGAGGGCCCTCCCAGATACGCAGTATTTT. It yields the protein CASSRERGRALPDTQYF.

CDR3 bases: TGTGCCAGCAGAACCGGCAGACAGCCGTCAACTAATGAAAAACTGTTTTTT. Translation gives CASRTGRQPSTNEKLFF. V gene TRBV21-1 combines with J gene TRBJ1-4; the table's D call, TRBD1, has no DNA check behind it. TRBV21-1 is a documented pseudogene. The length of the CDR3 is 17 residues.

J is TRBJ2-5 and V is TRBV7-9; D gene unclear. The germline gives CDR1 SEHNR, CDR2 FQNEAQ (reference sequence). The CDR3 consists of 15 residues. The ends were cut back, 7 bases at V and 2 bases at J, with 17 bases in the middle. Written as DNA, the CDR3 is TGTGCCAGCAATACTTGGGGTACCCCACAAGAGACCCAGTACTTC. This codes for CASNTWGTPQETQYF.

This clonotype was found once. This chain connects TRBV18 to TRBJ2-7, with 10 bases lining up with TRBD1. Per germline, CDR1 KGHSH and CDR2 LQKENI. The CDR3 loop spans 13 amino acids. V shed 4 bases and J 5 bases; nucleotides not matched to a gene: 2. The CDR3 reads CASSRGQGHEQYF. The CDR3 DNA sequence: TGTGCCAGCTCACGGGGACAGGGGCACGAGCAGTACTTC.

This clonotype turned up a few times. This chain uses TRBV12-3 or TRBV12-4 with TRBJ1-5, with 7 bases fitting TRBD1. The CDR3 has 14 amino acids. The junction had 6 bases not matched to a gene; V was cut back by 5 bases and J by 5 bases. CDR3 DNA: TGTGCCAGCAGTGTAGGTGGGACAGATCAGCCCCAGCATTTT. Translating it yields CASSVGGTDQPQHF.

The chain recombines TRBV28 with TRBJ1-4, with 9 bases identical to TRBD1. Germline values: CDR1 MDHEN, CDR2 SYDVKM. V lost 5 bases, J lost 11 bases, and 18 bases stayed unmatched. CDR3 length equals 17 residues. The CDR3 spells CASSGGTGLAQGWKLFF. The CDR3 nucleotides are TGTGCCAGCAGTGGGGGGACAGGGCTGGCGCAGGGGTGGAAACTGTTTTTT.

V and J are TRBV5-1 and TRBJ2-1; 7 bases agree with TRBD2. Germline V gene data show CDR1 as SGHRS and CDR2 as YFSETQ. This CDR3 is built from 15 residues. V was clipped by 6 bases and J by 1 base; unmatched bases: 7. The CDR3, as DNA: TGCGCCAGCAACGAACGGACTAGTTCCTACAATGAGCAGTTCTTC. This sequence encodes CASNERTSSYNEQFF. Drawing the rest from reference TRBV5-1 and TRBJ2-1, the complete variable domain is KAGVTQTPRYLIKTRGQQVTLSCSPISGHRSVSWYQQTPGQGLQFLFEYFSETQRNKGNFPGRFSGRQFSNSRSEMNVSTLELGDSALYLCASNERTSSYNEQFFGPGTRLTVL.

The J gene is TRBJ2-5, the V gene TRBV28, with D possibly TRBD1 on 6 matching bases. V lost 1 base to trimming and J lost 3 bases, with 15 bases between them. The length of the CDR3 is 16 residues. Germline CDR1 is MDHEN and CDR2 is SYDVKM. This CDR3 is CASSLSTGAGEETQYF. DNA for the CDR3: TGTGCCAGCAGTTTATCGACCGGGGCAGGGGAAGAGACCCAGTACTTC. The complete variable domain, with remaining parts taken from reference TRBV28 and TRBJ2-5, reads DVKVTQSSRYLVKRTGEKVFLECVQDMDHENMFWYRQDPGLGLRLIYFSYDVKMKEKGDIPEGYSVSREKKERFSLILESASTNQTSMYLCASSLSTGAGEETQYFGPGTRLLVL.

The chain employs TRBV6-6 and TRBJ1-5; 10 positions agree with TRBD1. Germline-derived CDR1 and CDR2 are MNHNY and SVGAGI (reference sequence). Trimming at V came to 0 bases and at J to 5 bases, leaving 4 bases not matched to a gene. The length of the CDR3 is 16 residues. The CDR3: CASSYSIGQGDQPQHF. CDR3 DNA sequence: TGTGCCAGCAGTTACTCGATAGGACAGGGGGATCAGCCCCAGCATTTT.

This chain joins TRBV2 and TRBJ1-4; D is unresolved. This CDR3 spans 12 amino acids. Trimming took 1 base from V and 7 from J, leaving 4 bases between them. Per the germline V gene, CDR1 is SNHLY and CDR2 is FYNNEI. CDR3 DNA: TGTGCCAGCAGTGAAGGAAGTGAAAAACTGTTTTTT. This sequence encodes CASSEGSEKLFF.

The sample holds one count of this clonotype. The rearrangement joins TRBV28 to TRBJ2-3; 9 bases align to TRBD1. CDR3 length equals 16 residues. The V gene's germline CDR1 is MDHEN and CDR2 SYDVKM. Trimming cost V 5 bases and J 3 bases; bases outside gene matches: 9. The CDR3 DNA reads TGTGCCAGCAGTGGACCTAGACAGGGGGGGACAGATACGCAGTATTTT. Its translation is CASSGPRQGGTDTQYF.

This chain links TRBV7-9 with TRBJ1-4; maybe TRBD1 (5 bases). V gave up 5 bases and J gave up 2 bases, with 12 bases separating them. The germline gives CDR1 SEHNR, CDR2 FQNEAQ (reference sequence). The CDR3 runs 15 residues. The CDR3 region is CASSPQRGTNEKLFF. The CDR3 nucleotides read TGTGCCAGCAGCCCACAAAGGGGTACTAATGAAAAACTGTTTTTT. The full variable domain, completed using reference TRBV7-9 and TRBJ1-4, is DTGVSQNPRHKITKRGQNVTFRCDPISEHNRLYWYRQTLGQGPEFLTYFQNEAQLEKSRLLSDRFSAERPKGSFSTLEIQRTEQGDSAMYLCASSPQRGTNEKLFFGSGTQLSVL.

The V call is TRBV6-2 or TRBV6-3, the J call TRBJ2-6; D gene unclear. This CDR3 spans 17 amino acids. Trimming took off 4 bases at V and 0 bases at J, with 13 bases between the two ends. CDR1 MNHEY and CDR2 SVGEGT come from the germline V gene. Here the CDR3 DNA reads TGTGCCAGCAGTTCAATCCTTTCTGACTCTGGGGCCAACGTCCTGACTTTC. Its translation is CASSSILSDSGANVLTF.

This clonotype was counted a few times. The CDR3 here is CSVHSGRNYNEQFF. CDR3 DNA: TGCAGCGTTCATAGCGGGAGAAACTACAATGAGCAGTTCTTC. This chain connects TRBV29-1 to TRBJ2-1; TRBD2 matches 9 bases. Germline values: CDR1 SQVTM, CDR2 ANQGSEA. V lost 5 bases and J lost 3; bases outside the gene matches: 5. The CDR3 contains 14 residues.

The rearrangement joins TRBV6-1 to TRBJ2-1; 7 bases align to TRBD2. This CDR3 is 17 amino acids long. Germline-derived CDR1 and CDR2 are MNHNS and SASEGT. The junction had 13 bases not matched to a gene; V was cut back by 4 bases and J by 4 bases. CDR3 nucleotide sequence: TGTGCCAGCAGTGGCCCCCGGGGGTGGGGGGGGTACAATGAGCAGTTCTTC. This gives the protein CASSGPRGWGGYNEQFF.

This sequence joins TRBV4-3 and TRBJ2-2; 8 bases are shared with TRBD2. The CDR3 has 17 residues. Germline CDR1 and CDR2: LGHNA and YSLEER. Trimming cost V 0 bases and J 1 base; bases outside gene matches: 4. The CDR3 reads CASSQEPSGRNTGELFF. CDR3 DNA sequence: TGCGCCAGCAGCCAAGAACCGAGCGGGAGGAACACCGGGGAGCTGTTTTTT.

This chain connects TRBV4-1 to TRBJ2-1; 8 bases match TRBD2. Germline trimming cut 4 bases from V and 5 bases from J; bases unmatched to any gene: 13. CDR3 length equals 17 residues. Germline V gene lookup returns CDR1 MGHRA and CDR2 YSYEKL. The CDR3: CASSLALAGPPDNEQFF. For the CDR3, the DNA is TGCGCCAGCAGCCTCGCCCTAGCGGGTCCCCCGGACAATGAGCAGTTCTTC.

The chain is built from TRBV2 and TRBJ1-4, with D possibly being TRBD1 (6 bases). The CDR3 loop spans 13 amino acids. Germline CDR1 SNHLY, CDR2 FYNNEI. The CDR3 DNA follows: TGTGTCTCCAGCGGGGGGGCTGGTCGAAAACTGTTTTTT. Protein product: CVSSGGAGRKLFF.

This clonotype appeared a few times. This rearrangement joins TRBV2 to TRBJ2-3; no reliable D call. The V end was cut by 6 bases, the J end by 5 bases, with 9 bases between. Germline lookup yields CDR1 SNHLY and CDR2 FYNNEI. This CDR3 spans 12 amino acids. CDR3 residues: CASRQTGDTQYF. CDR3 sequence (DNA): TGTGCCAGCAGGCAAACGGGAGATACGCAGTATTTT. The entire variable domain, with the rest obtained from reference TRBV2 and TRBJ2-3, is as follows: EPEVTQTPSHQVTQMGQEVILRCVPISNHLYFYWYRQILGQKVEFLVSFYNNEISEKSEIFDDQFSVERPDGSNFTLKIRSTKLEDSAMYFCASRQTGDTQYFGPGTRLTVL.